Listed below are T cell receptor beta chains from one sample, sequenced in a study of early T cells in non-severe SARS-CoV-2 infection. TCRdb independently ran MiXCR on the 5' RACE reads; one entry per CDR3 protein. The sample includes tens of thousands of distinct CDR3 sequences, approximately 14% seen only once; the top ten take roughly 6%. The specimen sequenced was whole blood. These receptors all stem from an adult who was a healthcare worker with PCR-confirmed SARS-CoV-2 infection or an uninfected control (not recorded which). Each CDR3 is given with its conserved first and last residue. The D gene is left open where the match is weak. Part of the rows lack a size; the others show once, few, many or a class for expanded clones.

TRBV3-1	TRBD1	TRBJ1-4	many	CASSQGQTGGGEKLFF	TGTGCCAGCAGCCAAGGCCAAACAGGGGGCGGAGAAAAACTGTTTTTT
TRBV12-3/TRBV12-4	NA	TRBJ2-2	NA	CASRRGAGELFF	TGTGCCAGCAGGAGAGGAGCCGGGGAGCTGTTTTTT
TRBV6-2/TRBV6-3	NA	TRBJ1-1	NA	CASKLITANGEAFF	TGTGCCAGCAAGCTGATAACAGCGAACGGTGAAGCTTTCTTT
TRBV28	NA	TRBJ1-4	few	CASSLTQRTNEKLFF	TGTGCCAGCAGTCTAACACAGCGAACTAATGAAAAACTGTTTTTT
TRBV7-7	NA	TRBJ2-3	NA	CASSPSFLGTDTQYF	TGTGCTAGCAGCCCCAGTTTCCTAGGGACAGATACGCAGTATTTT
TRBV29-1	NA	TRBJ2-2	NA	CSVLAGNRAGELFF	TGCAGCGTTCTGGCTGGGAACCGGGCCGGGGAGCTGTTTTTT
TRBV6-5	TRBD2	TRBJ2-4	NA	CASSRGGENIQYF	TGTGCCAGCAGTCGGGGGGGCGAAAACATTCAGTACTTC
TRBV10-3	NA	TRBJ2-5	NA	CAISETLNREKTQYF	TGTGCCATCAGCGAGACCTTGAACAGGGAAAAGACCCAGTACTTC
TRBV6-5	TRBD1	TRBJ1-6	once	CASSYSHGTVGNSPLHF	TGTGCCAGCAGTTACTCCCATGGGACAGTCGGTAATTCACCCCTCCACTTT
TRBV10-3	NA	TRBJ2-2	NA	CAISRRDNANTGELFF	TGTGCCATCAGTCGTCGGGACAATGCGAACACCGGGGAGCTGTTTTTT
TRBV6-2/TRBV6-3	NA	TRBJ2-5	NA	CASSRRGHQETQYF	TGTGCCAGCAGCCGCCGGGGGCATCAAGAGACCCAGTACTTC
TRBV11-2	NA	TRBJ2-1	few	CASSKNRVEEQFF	TGTGCCAGCAGCAAAAACAGGGTTGAGGAGCAGTTCTTC
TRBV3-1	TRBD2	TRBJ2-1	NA	CASSQVRFGGVHNEQFF	TGTGCCAGCAGCCAAGTGAGGTTCGGGGGGGTCCACAATGAGCAGTTCTTC
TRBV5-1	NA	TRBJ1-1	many	CASSFGGNTEAFF	TGCGCCAGCAGCTTCGGCGGGAACACTGAAGCTTTCTTT
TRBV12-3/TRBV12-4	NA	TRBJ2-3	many	CASALGGRTDTQYF	TGTGCCAGCGCCCTGGGGGGGCGGACAGATACGCAGTATTTT
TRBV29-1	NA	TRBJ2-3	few	CSVEVTKADTQYF	TGCAGCGTTGAAGTCACGAAGGCAGATACGCAGTATTTT
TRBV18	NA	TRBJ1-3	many	CASSSQGNTGNTIYF	TGTGCCAGCTCATCACAGGGAAATACTGGAAACACCATATATTTT
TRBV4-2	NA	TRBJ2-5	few	CASSQDRRPETQYF	TGTGCCAGCAGCCAAGACCGGCGTCCGGAGACCCAGTACTTC
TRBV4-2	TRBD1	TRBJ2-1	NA	CASSQVGPGQGAGNEQFF	TGTGCCAGCAGCCAAGTAGGGCCGGGACAGGGGGCCGGGAATGAGCAGTTCTTC
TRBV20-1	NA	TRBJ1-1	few	CSAIGTIFTEAFF	TGCAGTGCTATCGGGACGATTTTCACTGAAGCTTTCTTT
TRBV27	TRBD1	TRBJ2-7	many	CASSPGTDAYEQYF	TGTGCCAGCAGTCCCGGGACAGATGCCTACGAGCAGTACTTC
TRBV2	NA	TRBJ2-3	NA	CASNRWTDTQYF	TGTGCCAGCAACCGGTGGACAGATACGCAGTATTTT
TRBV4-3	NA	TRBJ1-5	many	CASSQGLEGSGQPQHF	TGCGCCAGCAGCCAAGGACTCGAGGGCTCCGGTCAGCCCCAGCATTTT
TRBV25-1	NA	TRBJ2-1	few	CASSDTTGSRDEQFF	TGTGCCAGCAGCGACACTACAGGGAGTAGAGATGAGCAGTTCTTC
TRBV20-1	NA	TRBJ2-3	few	CSARIGSTTDTQYF	TGCAGTGCAAGAATAGGTTCCACCACAGATACGCAGTATTTT
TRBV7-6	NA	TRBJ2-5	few	CASSLSARRDQETQYF	TGTGCCAGCAGCTTATCGGCCCGGAGGGATCAAGAGACCCAGTACTTC
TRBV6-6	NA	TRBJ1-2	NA	CASSYGGGYGYTF	TGTGCCAGCAGTTACGGGGGAGGCTATGGCTACACCTTC
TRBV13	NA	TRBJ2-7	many	CASSQGRTYEQYF	TGTGCCAGCAGCCAAGGACGGACCTACGAGCAGTACTTC
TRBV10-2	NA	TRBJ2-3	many	CASEFADTQYF	TGCGCCAGCGAGTTCGCAGATACGCAGTATTTT
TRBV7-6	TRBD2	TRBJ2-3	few	CASSLAGRGRTDTQYF	TGTGCCAGCAGCTTAGCGGGGAGGGGCCGAACAGATACGCAGTATTTT
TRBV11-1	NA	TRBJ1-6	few	CASSRTDQPLHF	TGTGCCAGCAGTAGGACAGACCAACCCCTCCACTTT
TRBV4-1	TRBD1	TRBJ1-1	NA	CASSQDRTGGWVTEAFF	TGCGCCAGCAGCCAAGATAGGACAGGGGGCTGGGTCACTGAAGCTTTCTTT
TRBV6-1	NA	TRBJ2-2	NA	CASGEFWSGELFF	TGTGCCAGCGGAGAATTTTGGTCCGGGGAGCTGTTTTTT
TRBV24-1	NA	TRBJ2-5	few	CATSDSQGRRTQYF	TGTGCCACCAGTGATTCCCAGGGTCGCCGGACCCAGTACTTC
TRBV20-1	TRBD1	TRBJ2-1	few	CSAREAGTGSYNEQFF	TGCAGTGCTAGAGAAGCCGGGACAGGGTCCTACAATGAGCAGTTCTTC
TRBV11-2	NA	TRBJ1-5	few	CASSLFLSQQPQHF	TGTGCCAGCAGCTTGTTCCTTTCGCAGCAGCCCCAGCATTTT
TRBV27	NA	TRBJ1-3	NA	CASSPGDPGNTIYF	TGTGCCAGCAGTCCCGGGGACCCTGGAAACACCATATATTTT
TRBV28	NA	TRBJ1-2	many	CASSTTGYMGGYTF	TGTGCCAGCAGCACGACGGGGTATATGGGTGGCTACACCTTC
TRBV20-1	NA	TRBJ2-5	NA	CSAERTGETQYF	TGCAGTGCGGAGCGGACTGGAGAGACCCAGTACTTC
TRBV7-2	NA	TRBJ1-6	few	CASSLEGRGNSPLHF	TGTGCCAGCAGCTTAGAGGGCAGGGGTAACTCACCCCTCCACTTT
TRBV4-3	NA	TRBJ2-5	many	CASSQGGRVQETQYF	TGCGCCAGCAGCCAAGGGGGCAGGGTGCAAGAGACCCAGTACTTC
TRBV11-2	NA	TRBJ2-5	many	CASSSGGETQYF	TGTGCCAGCAGCTCCGGGGGAGAGACCCAGTACTTC
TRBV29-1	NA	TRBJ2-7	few	CSVESRGYEQYF	TGCAGCGTTGAGTCAAGGGGTTACGAGCAGTACTTC
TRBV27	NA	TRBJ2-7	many	CAAGFPYEQYF	TGTGCGGCAGGGTTTCCCTACGAGCAGTACTTC
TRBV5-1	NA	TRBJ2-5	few	CASSTRQGGETQYF	TGCGCCAGCAGCACCCGACAGGGAGGGGAGACCCAGTACTTC
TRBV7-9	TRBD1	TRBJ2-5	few	CASSLDGTAAETQYF	TGTGCCAGCAGCTTAGATGGGACAGCCGCGGAGACCCAGTACTTC
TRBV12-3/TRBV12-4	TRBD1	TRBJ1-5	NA	CASSQDRNQPQHF	TGTGCCAGCAGCCAGGACAGGAATCAGCCCCAGCATTTT
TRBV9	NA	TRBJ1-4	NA	CASGGFQNEKLFF	TGTGCCAGCGGGGGGTTCCAGAATGAAAAACTGTTTTTT
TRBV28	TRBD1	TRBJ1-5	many	CASSRQGGNQPQHF	TGTGCCAGCAGTAGACAGGGTGGCAATCAGCCCCAGCATTTT
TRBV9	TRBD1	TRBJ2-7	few	CASSQGQLAYEQYF	TGTGCCAGCAGCCAGGGACAGCTTGCCTACGAGCAGTACTTC
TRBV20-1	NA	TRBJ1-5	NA	CSANRFGGNQPQHF	TGCAGTGCTAACCGTTTCGGGGGCAATCAGCCCCAGCATTTT